Detailed here is one TCR beta chain. This sample is drawn from a study of shared clonotypes between healthy human individuals. Profiled with immunoSEQ multiplex PCR; TCRdb holds only in-frame clones, not every one. The repertoire consists of nearly 1 million clones, with around three quarters occurring once and the leading ten covering about 1.5%. Trimming removed 1 base at V and 2 bases at J, with 0 bases between. CDR1 and CDR2 (germline): SQVTM, ANQGSEA. The CDR3 runs to 11 residues. This TCR derives from a man younger than 35 in good health. The sample comprised memory CD4+ T cells sorted from blood. Subset here: CD45RA-negative fraction. The chain couples TRBV29-1 to TRBJ1-5, with D unresolved. Here the CDR3 reads CSVEGNQPQHF. CDR3 DNA sequence: TGCAGCGTTGAAGGCAATCAGCCCCAGCATTTT.